The 19 T cell receptor beta chains reported below all come from one sample, sequenced in a study of response to subunit inactivated influenza vaccine. TCRdb re-called the RT-PCR reads through MiXCR, storing one row per CDR3 protein. This sample yields roughly 650,000 distinct CDR3 sequences, of which 11% to 15% are seen a single time; 6.5% to 8% belongs to the top ten. Material: PBMCs from blood, obtained approximately 15 days before vaccination. The receptors derive from a man in his fifties who received an inactivated influenza vaccine.

This clonotype was recorded a few times. The chain combines TRBV7-2 with TRBJ1-4, with D uncertain. The V gene lost 5 bases and the J gene lost 0 bases, with 10 bases spanning the gap. The CDR3 covers 15 residues. CDR1 and CDR2 from the germline V gene are SGHTA and FQGNSA. CDR3 sequence reads: CASSPVVATNEKLFF. In DNA, the CDR3 is TGTGCCAGCAGCCCCGTGGTGGCAACTAATGAAAAACTGTTTTTT. The whole variable domain, filled in from reference TRBV7-2 and TRBJ1-4, reads GAGVSQSPSNKVTEKGKDVELRCDPISGHTALYWYRQSLGQGLEFLIYFQGNSAPDKSGLPSDRFSAERTGGSVSTLTIQRTQQEDSAVYLCASSPVVATNEKLFFGSGTQLSVL.

This clonotype was seen more than once but under ten times. This sequence joins TRBV20-1 and TRBJ2-3; perhaps TRBD2 as D (7 bases). Germline lookup yields CDR1 DFQATT and CDR2 SNEGSKA (reference sequence). V was pared by 0 bases and J by 4 bases, with 17 bases between. This CDR3 is built from 16 residues. The DNA of the CDR3 is TGCAGTGCTAGAGATGTGGGGCCGGGGGGCCCAGATACGCAGTATTTT. Residues: CSARDVGPGGPDTQYF.

This clonotype has a count of ten or more. CDR3 bases: TGCGCCAGCAGATTGCAAACCGGGACTAGAGGAGAGACCCAGTACTTC. Amino acids: CASRLQTGTRGETQYF. The rearrangement links TRBV5-1 to TRBJ2-5; 8 bases agree with TRBD2. The ends lost 5 bases at V and 4 bases at J; junction bases unmatched: 13. Germline V lookup: CDR1 SGHRS, CDR2 YFSETQ. The CDR3 length is 16 residues.

To note about this clonotype: A read error may produce the germline difference seen at one junction end. The V gene is TRBV4-1, the J gene TRBJ1-1, with D maybe TRBD1 (6 bases). The CDR3 totals 15 residues. CDR1 is MGHRA, CDR2 YSYEKL, per germline. CDR3 bases: TGCACCAGCAGCCTCGTCCAGGGGAAAAACACTGAAGCTTTCTTT. Translating it yields CTSSLVQGKNTEAFF.

This clonotype was found a few times. The chain has TRBV3-1 and TRBJ2-1, with D perhaps TRBD2 (5 bases). The CDR3 spans 14 residues. Per germline, CDR1 LGHDT and CDR2 YNNKEL (reference sequence). V was pared by 4 bases and J by 5 bases, with 12 bases between. The CDR3 protein is CASSRDSVHNEQFF. DNA of the CDR3: TGTGCCAGCAGCCGGGATAGCGTCCACAATGAGCAGTTCTTC.

The V gene is TRBV11-2, the J gene TRBJ2-7; 9 bases fit TRBD1. CDR1 SGHAT and CDR2 FQNNGV come from the germline V gene. Trimming at V came to 5 bases and at J to 3 bases, leaving 11 bases not matched to a gene. This CDR3 region has 16 residues. In DNA form, the CDR3 reads TGTGCCAGCAGCGAACATCCGGGACAGGGTATCTACGAGCAGTACTTC. Amino acid sequence: CASSEHPGQGIYEQYF.

The V and J genes are TRBV29-1 and TRBJ2-1; TRBD2 aligns across 7 bases. Unmatched junction bases numbered 12, after V lost 7 bases and J lost 3 bases. Germline values: CDR1 SQVTM, CDR2 ANQGSEA. The length of the CDR3 is 15 residues. The CDR3 DNA sequence: TGCAGCGCGGGGGAGGGGCTAGCGGACTACAATGAGCAGTTCTTC. It yields the protein CSAGEGLADYNEQFF.

This clonotype was seen more than once but under ten times. CDR3 sequence (DNA): TGCGCCAGCAGCGTAGACGGACACTCTAGCTCCTACGAGCAGTACTTC. It encodes CASSVDGHSSSYEQYF. This chain links TRBV5-1 with TRBJ2-7; possibly TRBD1 for D (5 bases). V was clipped by 4 bases and J by 0 bases, with 17 bases between them. The CDR3 spans 16 residues. The germline V gene has CDR1 SGHRS and CDR2 YFSETQ.

The chain couples TRBV20-1 to TRBJ2-3; the D gene is possibly TRBD1 (6 bases). Germline CDR1 is DFQATT and CDR2 is SNEGSKA (reference sequence). This CDR3 is built from 15 residues. The V and J ends lost 3 bases and 2 bases respectively, with 15 bases between them. CDR3 DNA: TGCAGTGCTAGTTATCTAGGACAGTCCACAGATACGCAGTATTTT. Protein sequence: CSASYLGQSTDTQYF.

This clonotype was seen more than once but under ten times. V is TRBV6-5 and J is TRBJ1-1; D unresolved. The CDR3 is 15 amino acids. V lost 0 bases and J lost 0, with 8 bases in between. The germline V gene has CDR1 MNHEY and CDR2 SVGAGI. The CDR3 DNA follows: TGTGCCAGCAGTTACTCGATCGGAATGAACACTGAAGCTTTCTTT. Its protein product is CASSYSIGMNTEAFF.

This clonotype was seen more than once but under ten times. This chain links TRBV9 with TRBJ2-7; D might be TRBD2 (6 bases). The length of the CDR3 is 13 residues. Trimming left V 0 bases short and J 6 bases short, with 10 bases between. Germline-derived CDR1 and CDR2 are SGDLS and YYNGEE. The CDR3 region has the DNA TGTGCCAGCAGCGTAGCTGCGGGGAGCGAGCAGTACTTC. As protein: CASSVAAGSEQYF.

V usage is TRBV7-9 and J usage is TRBJ2-1; weak D call: TRBD2 (5 bases). The V gene's germline CDR1 is SEHNR and CDR2 FQNEAQ (reference sequence). The CDR3 has 13 amino acids. The germline V and J ends were trimmed by 11 bases and 10 bases, with 21 bases remaining between them. CDR3 sequence: CAHMRAGSEEQFF. In nucleotides, the CDR3 is TGTGCCCATATGAGGGCGGGTTCGGAGGAGCAGTTCTTC.

As regards this clonotype: An end of the junction differs from the germline gene, which may be a read error. The chain combines TRBV20-1 with TRBJ2-1, with 12 bases identical to TRBD2. There are 18 residues in the CDR3. In germline, CDR1 is DFQATT, CDR2 SNEGSKA (reference sequence). CDR3 coding DNA: TGCTGTGCTAGAGATCTCACGACTAGCGGGAGTTCCTACAATGAGCAGTTCTTC. The encoded protein is CCARDLTTSGSSYNEQFF.

This clonotype has just a few counts. This chain uses TRBV6-2 or TRBV6-3 with TRBJ2-7, with unresolved D. Germline V lookup: CDR1 MNHEY, CDR2 SVGEGT. The ends were cut back, 0 bases at V and 2 bases at J, with 8 bases in the middle. The CDR3 has 14 amino acids. For the CDR3, the DNA is TGTGCCAGCAGTTACTCCCCCAGCACCTACGAGCAGTACTTC. It encodes CASSYSPSTYEQYF.

Turning to this clonotype: An end of the junction differs from the germline gene, which may be a read error. The chain recombines TRBV28 with TRBJ2-5, with TRBD2 as a possible D gene (6 bases). Germline V gene lookup returns CDR1 MDHEN and CDR2 SYDVKM. CDR3 length equals 15 residues. The CDR3 nucleotides read TGTGCCAGCAGTTTACCCGGGGGACCGCAAGAGACCCAGCACTTC. As protein: CASSLPGGPQETQHF.

This clonotype was observed a few times. The chain links TRBV7-8 to TRBJ2-1, with D possibly TRBD2 on 6 matching bases. This CDR3 has 16 amino acids. Looked up from germline, CDR1 is SGHVS and CDR2 is FQNEAQ. Trimming left V 5 bases short and J 0 bases short, with 14 bases between. The CDR3 coding sequence is TGTGCCAGCAGCGCCTCACGGGGAGGCTCCTACAATGAGCAGTTCTTC. It yields the protein CASSASRGGSYNEQFF.

This clonotype appeared a few times. The V call is TRBV6-1, the J call TRBJ1-5, with 8 bases fitting TRBD1. The V and J ends lost 6 bases and 3 bases, in that order; junction bases with no gene match: 4. CDR3 length: 14 amino acids. CDR1 is MNHNS and CDR2 is SASEGT in the germline V gene. This CDR3 is CASSRTGLNQPQHF. The CDR3 region has the DNA TGTGCCAGCAGCCGGACAGGGCTCAATCAGCCCCAGCATTTT.

This clonotype has a handful of counts. J is TRBJ2-4 and V is TRBV28; D may be TRBD1 (6 bases). V gave up 5 bases and J gave up 0 bases, with 14 bases separating them. This CDR3 spans 16 amino acids. The germline V gene encodes CDR1 MDHEN and CDR2 SYDVKM. Here the CDR3 DNA reads TGTGCCAGCAGTACCGGGACAAATCTAGCCAAAAACATTCAGTACTTC. Protein sequence: CASSTGTNLAKNIQYF.

The chain joins TRBV5-6 to TRBJ1-3, with D unclear. Germline-derived CDR1 and CDR2 are SGHDT and YYEEEE. V gave up 5 bases and J gave up 4 bases, with 10 bases separating them. CDR3 size: 13 residues. CDR3 nucleotides: TGTGCCAGCAGTCGGGAACGAGGAAACACCATATATTTT. Residues: CASSRERGNTIYF. The variable domain in full, with the rest retrieved from reference TRBV5-6 and TRBJ1-3, is DAGVTQSPTHLIKTRGQQVTLRCSPKSGHDTVSWYQQALGQGPQFIFQYYEEEERQRGNFPDRFSGHQFPNYSSELNVNALLLGDSALYLCASSRERGNTIYFGEGSWLTVV.